What follows are 8 T cell receptor beta chains derived from one specimen sequenced in a study of blood T cell repertoires in COVID-19. Assay used: immunoSEQ multiplex PCR; TCRdb lists only in-frame clones, some missing. The sample yields some 97,000 clones, 80% seen once. The sequenced sample was peripheral blood. These receptors were collected from an older man with active or convalescent COVID-19.

This clone was seen only a few times. The J gene is TRBJ1-1, the V gene TRBV30; D uncertain. The ends were cut back, 0 bases at V and 1 base at J, with 12 bases in the middle. From germline, CDR1 is GTSNPN and CDR2 SVGIG (reference sequence). This CDR3 spans 15 amino acids. Here the CDR3 DNA reads TGTGCCTGGAGTGTACCCAGGAAAGCGAACACTGAAGCTTTCTTT. Encoded protein: CAWSVPRKANTEAFF.

The V gene is TRBV2, the J gene TRBJ2-7; 7 bases map to TRBD1. From germline, CDR1 is SNHLY and CDR2 FYNNEI. J was trimmed by 5 bases and V by 5 bases; bases with no gene match: 6. The CDR3 runs to 13 residues. The CDR3 bases are TGTGCCAGCAGTTTCTCGACAGGGAACGAGCAGTACTTC. Protein: CASSFSTGNEQYF. The complete variable domain, with remaining parts taken from reference TRBV2 and TRBJ2-7, reads EPEVTQTPSHQVTQMGQEVILRCVPISNHLYFYWYRQILGQKVEFLVSFYNNEISEKSEIFDDQFSVERPDGSNFTLKIRSTKLEDSAMYFCASSFSTGNEQYFGPGTRLTVT.

The V and J genes are TRBV5-1 and TRBJ1-1; D unclear. The germline CDR1 and CDR2 sequences are SGHRS and YFSETQ. The length of the CDR3 is 15 residues. Trimming shortened V by 1 base and J by 5 bases, and 15 bases separated the two germline ends. Here the CDR3 reads CASSLYGGRRTEAFF. CDR3 DNA sequence: TGCGCCAGCAGCTTGTATGGTGGGCGACGGACTGAAGCTTTCTTT.

This clone was seen more than once but under ten times. This sequence joins TRBV27 and TRBJ1-6; TRBD1 matches at 7 bases. CDR3 length equals 14 residues. V trimming: 4 bases; J trimming: 7 bases; junction bases outside the gene matches: 4. CDR1 and CDR2 from the germline V gene are MNHEY and SMNVEV (reference sequence). The DNA of the CDR3 is TGTGCCAGCAGTTCCCCAGGGGGGAATTCACCCCTCCACTTT. Its protein is CASSSPGGNSPLHF.

The V call is TRBV7-2, the J call TRBJ1-2; the D gene is possibly TRBD1 (5 bases). This CDR3 is built from 14 residues. Looked up from germline, CDR1 is SGHTA and CDR2 is FQGNSA. Trimming removed 5 bases from V and 8 bases from J, with 18 bases in between. CDR3 protein: CASSLREGRRGYTF. The CDR3 DNA reads TGTGCCAGCAGCCTACGGGAGGGACGTCGGGGCTACACCTTC.

The chain recombines TRBV5-1 with TRBJ2-2, with TRBD1 identical over 8 bases. Per germline, CDR1 SGHRS and CDR2 YFSETQ. The CDR3 runs to 15 residues. The V segment lost 6 bases and the J segment 7 bases; nucleotides outside the gene matches: 11. The CDR3 sequence is CASMRQGTLGGELFF. As DNA, the CDR3 is TGCGCCAGCATGAGACAGGGGACCCTGGGCGGGGAGCTGTTTTTT.

CDR3 DNA: TGTGCCATCTCCCATCAAGAGACCCAGTACTTC. It translates to CAISHQETQYF. The V call is TRBV10-3, the J call TRBJ2-5; D uncertain. Germline-derived CDR1 and CDR2 are ENHRY and SYGVKD. The CDR3 consists of 11 residues. The V and J ends lost 8 bases and 2 bases respectively, with 6 bases between them.

The J gene is TRBJ1-2, the V gene TRBV19; D might be TRBD1 (5 bases). The CDR3 spans 15 residues. Looked up from germline, CDR1 is LNHDA and CDR2 is SQIVND (reference sequence). Trimming stripped 3 bases from V and 8 bases from J, with 19 bases between. The CDR3 region has the DNA TGTGCCAGTAGTATCCGTTTGACAGCGCCCCGAGGCTACACCTTC. Encoded protein: CASSIRLTAPRGYTF.